This TCR beta chain emerged from a study of T cells in women clearing cervical HPV infection (dated by TCRdb to 2016 to 2019). Background for the entire study: Cases were some 26 women with histologically confirmed HPV16-related CIN3 or worse, including a couple of invasive cancers. The approximately 23 controls were women who cleared a single incident HPV16 infection within 12 months without developing precancer or cancer. Five blinded duplicates per group were added as quality controls, giving 60 or so samples: 50 or so participants and roughly ten replicates. Case blood was taken at the visit when the lesion was first identified, whereas control blood was taken when infection was no longer detected. Cases had a median age of roughly 35 years compared with 38 for controls, and baseline characteristics showed no significant differences between the groups. HLA typing was available for only a few women, so HLA type could not be excluded as a confounder. In the parent cohort, around 10,000 women aged 18 or older were enrolled in Guanacaste, Costa Rica, during about 1993 to 1994 and then followed for less than 8 years. For cases, a median interval of roughly 150 days, with an interquartile range of roughly 80 to 210 days, was observed between lesion detection and blood sampling. Cases and controls were matched on year of sample collection and on age within five years. The exploratory proof-of-principle case-control study was nested within the Guanacaste HPV Natural History Study in Costa Rica and compared TCR repertoires across cervical HPV16 outcomes.

Every participant had a single incident cervical HPV16 infection, and prevalent HPV16 infections were excluded. Cervical HPV DNA was detected with MY09/MY11 PCR, and genotyping was done with dot-blot hybridization. About 14 mL of heparinized blood was centrifuged, after which the buffy coat was aliquoted, frozen at -30 degrees C, and then stored at -80 degrees C. Genomic DNA was extracted from buffy coat specimens using QIAGEN kits. CDR1 and CDR2 (LGHNA, YNFKEQ) derive from the germline V gene. V trim: 4 bases; J trim: 6 bases; unmatched bases: 24. There are 21 amino acids in the CDR3, from cysteine to phenylalanine inclusive. Sequencing covers 54 bases of the CDR3, shown here with the frame starting at base 1. What the authors observed across the whole study: Cases were distinguished from controls with an estimated AUC of around 0.85 by random forest classifiers combining richness and V gene abundances. Because the number of T cells in each sample was unknown, differences in richness could reflect differing T-cell content rather than repertoire biology. Lower TRBV6-7 relative abundance was observed in cases than in controls (about 0.099% versus 0.17%; Bonferroni P = 0.0008). The cross-sectional design could not show whether the associations came before the infection or were a result of it, and neither effector/memory subsets nor HPV-specific T cells were isolated. Across sequencing depths, CIN3+ cases showed significantly higher TCR repertoire richness than controls, but evenness did not differ between the groups.

Points on this clone: It lacks a known antigen. The read is 3 residues too short to cover the CDR3 end, so that end is filled in from the germline J gene.

The immunoSEQ assay used multiplex PCR to amplify TCR beta CDR3 regions from an average of around 1.2 ug of genomic DNA per sample. The assay corrected primer bias using a complete synthetic TCR repertoire to establish an amplification baseline. The amplicons were sequenced using the Illumina platform. The authors' analysis ran thus. Error correction of the sequences involved clustering with frequency ratios plus a modified nearest-neighbor algorithm, after which the sequences were analyzed in the immunoSEQ Analyzer using IMGT gene definitions. At each rarefaction depth, TCR richness and evenness were averaged across 20 rarefaction repeats, and samples with fewer sequences than that depth were excluded. Wilcoxon rank sum tests with FDR correction were used to compare relative abundances of V, D and J genes between the groups. Blinded duplicates gave an intraclass correlation of about 96% for TCR richness and an average of 76.4% across over 55 gene segments. The table comes from immuneACCESS by way of TCRdb, which keeps in-frame sequences with V and J called. Part of the clones is missing from these tables; in studies checked, under half for an unresolved V gene and the rest for unknown reasons. V and J calls and clone size are given by that table; D and trimming were obtained from the DNA. This sample's clone table shows 30,000 or so clones. Clones ranked in the top ten supply approximately 8.1% of the sample.

The sequence joins TRBV4-2 to TRBJ2-2; 9 nucleotides in the junction match TRBD1. The clonotype was recovered from a woman between 18 and 69 years old with a cervical HPV16 infection that either progressed to CIN3+ or cleared (not recorded which). Sequencing used blood buffy coat. The part of the CDR3 DNA that was read is TGTGCCAGCAGCCGCCGTAGAAGGACAGGGGTATCCCTATCCCTGTCCGGGGAG. The resulting protein is CASSRRRRTGVSLSLSGE. The complete CDR3 protein is CASSRRRRTGVSLSLSGELFF.